This is a list of T cell receptor beta chains from one sample in a study of T-cell memory formation after mild COVID-19. TCRdb analysed the 5' RACE reads with MiXCR anew, one entry per CDR3 protein. The table includes hundreds of thousands of distinct CDR3 sequences, about a fifth detected once. Sequenced sample: PBMCs or a T cell subset sorted from them (not recorded which). These TCRs come from an adult woman who had mild COVID-19 (a few samples of this study predate the infection). Cell type and time point are not known. Both conserved end residues are part of each CDR3. The order of the fields is clone size, V gene, J gene, CDR3 protein. Not every row has a clone size; where given, it reads once, few, many or a size class.

abundance: .; v_gene: TRBV1; j_gene: TRBJ2-7; CDR3aa: CTSSQAKRSYEQYF
abundance: .; v_gene: TRBV15; j_gene: TRBJ2-6; CDR3aa: CATSRARISGANVLTF
abundance: .; v_gene: TRBV9; j_gene: TRBJ2-3; CDR3aa: CASSTTGVSSTDTQYF
abundance: once; v_gene: TRBV6-5; j_gene: TRBJ1-6; CDR3aa: CASSSDRGRALHF
abundance: .; v_gene: TRBV7-9; j_gene: TRBJ2-7; CDR3aa: CASSLVGQGRYEQYF
abundance: few; v_gene: TRBV20-1; j_gene: TRBJ2-1; CDR3aa: CSARPVVLDRGRGYNEQFF
abundance: few; v_gene: TRBV6-2/TRBV6-3; j_gene: TRBJ2-2; CDR3aa: CASSQWRVSTGELFF
abundance: few; v_gene: TRBV5-6; j_gene: TRBJ2-1; CDR3aa: CASSLLTGNPRYNEQFF
abundance: few; v_gene: TRBV9; j_gene: TRBJ2-1; CDR3aa: CASSASDYEQFF
abundance: .; v_gene: TRBV29-1; j_gene: TRBJ2-1; CDR3aa: CSVEDLDRAYNEQFF
abundance: .; v_gene: TRBV12-2; j_gene: TRBJ2-7; CDR3aa: CASRSPRDRGTHEQYF
abundance: .; v_gene: TRBV13; j_gene: TRBJ2-1; CDR3aa: CASSLMGAYNEQFF
abundance: .; v_gene: TRBV24-1; j_gene: TRBJ1-1; CDR3aa: CATSDGGQLTEAFF
abundance: few; v_gene: TRBV5-5; j_gene: TRBJ1-2; CDR3aa: CASSPNQGGYGYTF
abundance: few; v_gene: TRBV20-1; j_gene: TRBJ2-1; CDR3aa: CSAYSVLSYNEQFF
abundance: few; v_gene: TRBV7-9; j_gene: TRBJ2-3; CDR3aa: CACTGARRLTDTQYF
abundance: few; v_gene: TRBV5-8; j_gene: TRBJ2-1; CDR3aa: CASSTRGGSSYNEQFF
abundance: .; v_gene: TRBV7-2; j_gene: TRBJ2-7; CDR3aa: CASTSRWTYEQYF
abundance: .; v_gene: TRBV6-2/TRBV6-3; j_gene: TRBJ2-5; CDR3aa: CASSRGTMGETQYF
abundance: .; v_gene: TRBV5-5; j_gene: TRBJ2-7; CDR3aa: CASSLGQTSSYEQYF
abundance: many; v_gene: TRBV6-4; j_gene: TRBJ2-1; CDR3aa: CASSDSSGSANEQFF
abundance: .; v_gene: TRBV12-3/TRBV12-4; j_gene: TRBJ2-5; CDR3aa: CASSPLRDRQETQYF
abundance: few; v_gene: TRBV7-9; j_gene: TRBJ2-5; CDR3aa: CASSLTRGQETQYF
abundance: .; v_gene: TRBV10-3; j_gene: TRBJ2-1; CDR3aa: CAISEAVGEQFF
abundance: .; v_gene: TRBV29-1; j_gene: TRBJ2-2; CDR3aa: CSVKPQSNTGELFF